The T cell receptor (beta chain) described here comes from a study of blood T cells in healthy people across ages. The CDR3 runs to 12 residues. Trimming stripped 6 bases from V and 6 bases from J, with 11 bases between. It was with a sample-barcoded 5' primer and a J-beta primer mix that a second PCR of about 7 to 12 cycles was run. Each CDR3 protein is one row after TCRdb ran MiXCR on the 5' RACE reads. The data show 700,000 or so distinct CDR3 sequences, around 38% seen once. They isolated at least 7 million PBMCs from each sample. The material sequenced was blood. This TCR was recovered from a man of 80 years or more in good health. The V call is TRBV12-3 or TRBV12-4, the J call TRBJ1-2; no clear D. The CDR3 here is CASRQTSDGYTF. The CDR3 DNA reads TGTGCCAGCAGGCAAACAAGTGATGGCTACACCTTC.